This record concerns one T cell receptor beta chain sequence. CDR1 and CDR2 (germline): SGDLS, YYNGEE. The CDR3 length is 15 residues. V shed 0 bases, J shed 8 bases, and the junction held 6 bases outside the gene matches. This sample is drawn from a study of blood T cell repertoires in COVID-19. Study at large: The United States, Italy and Spain were the sources of the acute and convalescent COVID-19 samples.

Methods used by the authors: Estimates of nucleated cell counts were drawn from the amplification of reference gene primers. The data were produced by immunoSEQ multiplex PCR, yet TCRdb's version contains in-frame clones alone and is incomplete. That table supplies the V and J calls and clone size; D and trimming were determined from the DNA. The data contain approximately 50,000 clones, 84% of them singletons. J is TRBJ2-1 and V is TRBV9, with 9 bases that match TRBD1. Material for sequencing was peripheral blood. The receptor's source is a human donor in a cohort sampled during active COVID-19. The CDR3, as DNA: TGTGCCAGCAGCGTAGTAGGGACAGGGTCCCATGAGCAGTTCTTC. Translating gives CASSVVGTGSHEQFF.